A single sample gave rise to the 25 T cell receptor beta chains below, sequenced in a study of long-term antiretroviral therapy in people with HIV. The assay, immunoSEQ v3.0, was run at survey level. Assay used: immunoSEQ multiplex PCR; TCRdb lists only in-frame clones, some missing. The data contain tens of thousands of clones, approximately 93% of them singletons. This specimen consisted of unsorted PBMCs, obtained 7.6 years after starting antiretroviral therapy. The receptors come from a woman between 40 and 55 years old with HIV.

The gene calls are TRBV5-1 and TRBJ2-5, with D maybe TRBD1 (6 bases). The CDR3 runs 13 residues. V lost 4 bases to trimming and J lost 2 bases, with 9 bases between them. The V gene's germline CDR1 is SGHRS and CDR2 YFSETQ. The chain's CDR3 is CASSGQGQETQYF. The CDR3 region has the DNA TGCGCCAGCAGCGGGCAGGGGCAAGAGACCCAGTACTTC.

The chain links TRBV27 to TRBJ2-7; D is perhaps TRBD2 (5 bases). Per germline, CDR1 MNHEY and CDR2 SMNVEV (reference sequence). The CDR3 is made up of 12 amino acids. Deletions cut 3 bases from V and 7 bases from J, with 10 bases between. The CDR3, as DNA: TGTGCCAGCAGTTTTTCGGGATTGGAGCAGTACTTC. Amino acids: CASSFSGLEQYF.

The gene calls are TRBV7-9 and TRBJ2-5; D is possibly TRBD2 (5 bases). Germline values: CDR1 SEHNR, CDR2 FQNEAQ (reference sequence). V was shortened by 5 bases and J by 3 bases, with 13 bases between the two germline ends. The CDR3 sequence is 14 residues long. Written as DNA, the CDR3 is TGTGCCAGCAGCCCACTCCGGGGTGAAGAGACCCAGTACTTC. This codes for CASSPLRGEETQYF.

The genes are TRBV7-8 and TRBJ2-2, with D possibly being TRBD1 (5 bases). V was pared by 5 bases and J by 6 bases, with 22 bases between. The CDR3 is made up of 17 amino acids. CDR1 is SGHVS, CDR2 FQNEAQ, per germline. The CDR3 here is CASSPHVLAGWAGELFF. The CDR3 nucleotides read TGTGCCAGCAGCCCCCATGTCCTGGCAGGGTGGGCCGGGGAGCTGTTTTTT.

The chain employs TRBV6-5 and TRBJ1-5; D not resolved. V lost 2 bases to trimming and J lost 0 bases, with 8 bases between them. CDR3 length: 15 residues. Germline V gives CDR1 MNHEY, CDR2 SVGAGI. The CDR3 sequence is CASSYGVASNQPQHF. Written as DNA, the CDR3 is TGTGCCAGCAGTTACGGGGTGGCTAGCAATCAGCCCCAGCATTTT.

This clone was recorded only once. CDR3 nucleotide sequence: TGCGCCAGCAGCTTGGAACAGGGGAACACCATATATTTT. The encoded protein is CASSLEQGNTIYF. V is TRBV5-1 and J is TRBJ1-3, with 7 bases lining up with TRBD1. Germline V gene lookup returns CDR1 SGHRS and CDR2 YFSETQ. J gave up 7 bases and V 0 bases, and 1 base lay outside the gene matches. The CDR3 spans 13 residues.

The genes are TRBV4-3 and TRBJ1-1; D is possibly TRBD1 (5 bases). Germline CDR1 is LGHNA and CDR2 is YSLEER. This CDR3 is built from 14 residues. Deletions cut 0 bases from V and 5 bases from J, with 10 bases between. The CDR3 bases are TGCGCCAGCAGCCAAGAGGCATCAGGGACTGAAGCTTTCTTT. As protein: CASSQEASGTEAFF.

The V and J genes are TRBV11-3 and TRBJ2-1, with 8 bases matching TRBD2. J lost 3 bases, V lost 3 bases, and 1 base had no gene match. The germline V gene has CDR1 SGHNT and CDR2 YENEEA. The CDR3 spans 14 residues. The DNA of the CDR3 is TGTGCCAGCAGCTTCGGGACTAGCTACAATGAGCAGTTCTTC. Protein: CASSFGTSYNEQFF. Together with reference TRBV11-3 and TRBJ2-1, the CDR3 gives the full variable domain: EAGVVQSPRYKIIEKKQPVAFWCNPISGHNTLYWYLQNLGQGPELLIRYENEEAVDDSQLPKDRFSAERLKGVDSTLKIQPAELGDSAVYLCASSFGTSYNEQFFGPGTRLTVL.

The J gene is TRBJ1-5, the V gene TRBV5-1; 8 bases map to TRBD1. Looked up from germline, CDR1 is SGHRS and CDR2 is YFSETQ. The CDR3 has 15 residues. Trimming removed 4 bases from V and 2 bases from J; junction bases left unmatched: 5. Here the CDR3 reads CASSLETGGNQPQHF. The DNA of the CDR3 is TGCGCCAGCAGCCTTGAGACAGGGGGCAATCAGCCCCAGCATTTT. The full variable domain, completed using reference TRBV5-1 and TRBJ1-5, is KAGVTQTPRYLIKTRGQQVTLSCSPISGHRSVSWYQQTPGQGLQFLFEYFSETQRNKGNFPGRFSGRQFSNSRSEMNVSTLELGDSALYLCASSLETGGNQPQHFGDGTRLSIL.

The genes are TRBV5-1 and TRBJ2-2; D not resolved. CDR3 length: 13 amino acids. V was pared by 5 bases and J by 6 bases, with 11 bases between. Looked up from germline, CDR1 is SGHRS and CDR2 is YFSETQ. The CDR3 DNA follows: TGCGCCAGCAGTTCTCAAGAGGCCGGGGAGCTGTTTTTT. It codes for CASSSQEAGELFF.

The J gene is TRBJ2-5, the V gene TRBV5-1; 8 bases agree with TRBD2. Germline V lookup: CDR1 SGHRS, CDR2 YFSETQ. V was pared by 5 bases and J by 4 bases, with 7 bases of the junction left unmatched. The CDR3 covers 14 residues. DNA of the CDR3: TGCGCCAGCAGGCCTGGGACTAGGGGAGAGACCCAGTACTTC. Its translation: CASRPGTRGETQYF.

This clone was seen more than once but under ten times. The chain links TRBV7-6 to TRBJ1-3; D remains ambiguous. The CDR3 spans 20 residues. V lost 2 bases and J lost 0, with 23 bases in between. CDR1 and CDR2 from the germline V gene are SGHVS and FNYEAQ. CDR3 nucleotide sequence: TGTGCCAGCAGCTTACTACCCAAGGCCCCTGGGTTCAGCTCTGGAAACACCATATATTTT. Amino acids: CASSLLPKAPGFSSGNTIYF.

J is TRBJ2-7 and V is TRBV7-8, with D tentatively TRBD1 (6 bases). The V end was cut by 5 bases, the J end by 4 bases, with 18 bases between. This CDR3 spans 15 amino acids. From germline, CDR1 is SGHVS and CDR2 FQNEAQ. The CDR3 sequence is CASSPRGSGTYEQYF. The CDR3 bases are TGTGCCAGCAGCCCTAGGGGGTCAGGAACGTACGAGCAGTACTTC.

The chain carries TRBV5-1 and TRBJ1-2; 7 nucleotides agree with TRBD1. CDR1 is SGHRS, CDR2 YFSETQ, per germline. Trimming removed 4 bases from V and 3 bases from J; junction bases left unmatched: 9. The CDR3 spans 15 residues. The CDR3 sequence is CASSVNRGEDYGYTF. CDR3 nucleotides: TGCGCCAGCAGCGTGAACAGGGGAGAGGACTATGGCTACACCTTC.

The gene calls are TRBV5-4 and TRBJ2-2, with D unclear. Trimming pared 1 base from V and 4 bases from J, leaving 5 bases between. The CDR3 has 13 amino acids. The germline V gene has CDR1 SGHNT and CDR2 YYREEE (reference sequence). CDR3 residues: CASSLSPTGELFF. CDR3 coding DNA: TGTGCCAGCAGCTTGTCCCCCACCGGGGAGCTGTTTTTT.

The gene calls are TRBV5-5 and TRBJ1-6, with D perhaps matching TRBD1 (6 bases). The V gene lost 4 bases and the J gene lost 7 bases, with 15 bases spanning the gap. The CDR3 is 15 amino acids. Germline V gene sequence: CDR1 SGHKS, CDR2 YYEKEE (reference sequence). CDR3 coding DNA: TGTGCCAGCAGCCAAGGGGGGCCCCGAAATTCACCCCTCCACTTT. Its protein is CASSQGGPRNSPLHF.

V and J are TRBV2 and TRBJ2-6; possible D gene TRBD1, 5 bases. CDR1 is SNHLY, CDR2 FYNNEI, per germline. The CDR3 is 13 amino acids. V gave up 9 bases and J gave up 1 base, with 7 bases separating them. The CDR3 loop is CARGRSGANVLTF. Here the CDR3 DNA reads TGTGCCAGGGGGCGGTCTGGGGCCAACGTCCTGACTTTC.

The gene calls are TRBV7-2 and TRBJ2-5; 9 nucleotides line up with TRBD1. CDR3 size: 13 residues. Trimming removed 4 bases from V and 6 bases from J; junction bases left unmatched: 3. Germline CDR1 SGHTA, CDR2 FQGNSA. The CDR3, as DNA: TGTGCCAGCAGCTCGGACAGGGGACAGACCCAGTACTTC. Translating gives CASSSDRGQTQYF.

This chain uses TRBV6-4 with TRBJ1-1, with 8 bases matching TRBD1. There are 13 residues in the CDR3. V gave up 5 bases and J gave up 3 bases; unmatched junction bases: 2. Germline V CDR1 and CDR2: MRHNA, SNTAGT. The CDR3 loop reads CASSQDRDTEAFF. DNA of the CDR3: TGTGCCAGCAGTCAGGACAGGGACACTGAAGCTTTCTTT.

This clone was recorded a few times. The chain joins TRBV7-9 to TRBJ2-2; maybe TRBD2 (7 bases). Trimming cost V 11 bases and J 4 bases, with 20 bases left between them. Germline loops: CDR1 SEHNR, CDR2 FQNEAQ (reference sequence). This CDR3 is 15 amino acids long. CDR3 nucleotide sequence: TGTGCCTCCACAAGGGGGGGCGCGGTCACCGGGGAGCTGTTTTTT. Its translation is CASTRGGAVTGELFF.

The chain combines TRBV9 with TRBJ2-2; D unresolved. Trimming stripped 6 bases from V and 7 bases from J, with 10 bases between. This CDR3 contains 12 residues. CDR1 and CDR2 from the germline V gene are SGDLS and YYNGEE. The CDR3: CASTDTIGELFF. The CDR3 DNA is TGTGCCAGCACCGATACTATCGGGGAGCTGTTTTTT.

The chain employs TRBV4-3 and TRBJ1-6; the D gene is possibly TRBD1 (6 bases). Trimming removed 1 base from V and 11 bases from J, with 15 bases in between. There are 15 residues in the CDR3. Germline lookup yields CDR1 LGHNA and CDR2 YSLEER. This CDR3 is CASSQGGAGVTPLHF. The CDR3, as DNA: TGCGCCAGCAGCCAAGGTGGGGCAGGGGTGACACCCCTCCACTTT.

The chain joins TRBV19 to TRBJ1-5, with a possible D match to TRBD1 (5 bases). The CDR3 is 14 residues long. Germline V gives CDR1 LNHDA, CDR2 SQIVND (reference sequence). The ends were cut back, 8 bases at V and 1 base at J, with 12 bases in the middle. CDR3 amino acids: CASGTDRSNQPQHF. The CDR3 region has the DNA TGTGCCAGTGGAACCGACAGAAGCAATCAGCCCCAGCATTTT.

The chain couples TRBV19 to TRBJ1-5; possible D gene TRBD1, 5 bases. This CDR3 contains 15 residues. CDR1 LNHDA and CDR2 SQIVND come from the germline V gene (reference sequence). V lost 1 base to trimming and J lost 2 bases, with 9 bases between them. The CDR3 is CASSIVGGGNQPQHF. In DNA form, the CDR3 reads TGTGCCAGTAGTATAGTTGGAGGGGGCAATCAGCCCCAGCATTTT. Drawing the rest from reference TRBV19 and TRBJ1-5, the complete variable domain is DGGITQSPKYLFRKEGQNVTLSCEQNLNHDAMYWYRQDPGQGLRLIYYSQIVNDFQKGDIAEGYSVSREKKESFPLTVTSAQKNPTAFYLCASSIVGGGNQPQHFGDGTRLSIL.

The V gene is TRBV9, the J gene TRBJ2-7, with D perhaps being TRBD1 or TRBD2 (6 bases each). CDR3 length equals 19 residues. The V gene lost 0 bases and the J gene lost 0 bases, with 22 bases spanning the gap. Germline CDR1 and CDR2: SGDLS and YYNGEE. CDR3 bases: TGTGCCAGCAGCGTAGGTTCCAGGGGCTACCCCGGGGGCTCCTACGAGCAGTACTTC. It codes for CASSVGSRGYPGGSYEQYF. The full variable domain, rest sourced from reference TRBV9 and TRBJ2-7, is DSGVTQTPKHLITATGQRVTLRCSPRSGDLSVYWYQQSLDQGLQFLIQYYNGEERAKGNILERFSAQQFPDLHSELNLSSLELGDSALYFCASSVGSRGYPGGSYEQYFGPGTRLTVT.